These T cell receptor beta chains were read from a single sample in a study of blood T cell repertoires in COVID-19. Generated by immunoSEQ multiplex PCR, the TCRdb table keeps only in-frame clones and is missing some. The sample consists of tens of thousands of clones, 80% to 90% of them appearing once. Sequencing used peripheral blood. The receptors come from a man between 65 and 79 years old with acute or convalescent COVID-19. CDR3s include the opening cysteine and the closing phenylalanine or tryptophan. Fields, in order: clone size, J gene, V gene, D gene, CDR3 protein, CDR3 DNA. D genes are given only for firm matches. Clone size appears in some rows only: once, few, many, or a class for an expanded clone.

.	TRBJ1-4	TRBV6-6	.	CASQVTNEKLFF	TGTGCCAGCCAGGTCACTAATGAAAAACTGTTTTTT
.	TRBJ2-7	TRBV25-1	TRBD1	CASSVGDRGYEQYF	TGTGCCAGCAGTGTAGGGGACAGGGGCTACGAGCAGTACTTC
.	TRBJ2-2	TRBV4-3	TRBD1	CASSHSGTGRGTGELFF	TGCGCCAGCAGCCACTCGGGGACAGGGAGGGGAACCGGGGAGCTGTTTTTT
once	TRBJ1-2	TRBV9	.	CASSVRPGQGYGYTF	TGTGCCAGCAGCGTACGCCCGGGACAAGGGTACGGCTACACCTTC
.	TRBJ1-1	TRBV4-3	.	CASSQFGQGGTEAFF	TGCGCCAGCAGCCAATTTGGGCAGGGAGGCACTGAAGCTTTCTTT
.	TRBJ1-2	TRBV24-1	TRBD1	CATSTGTGNFGYTF	TGTGCCACCAGCACCGGGACAGGAAACTTTGGCTACACCTTC
.	TRBJ1-2	TRBV7-9	.	CASYYVGGDYGYTF	TGTGCCAGCTACTACGTCGGGGGGGACTATGGCTACACCTTC
.	TRBJ2-5	TRBV27	TRBD1	CASSRPGQGIQETQYF	TGTGCCAGCTCTAGACCGGGACAGGGGATCCAAGAGACCCAGTACTTC
.	TRBJ2-5	TRBV5-1	TRBD1	CASSLGQGAETQYF	TGCGCCAGCAGCTTGGGGCAGGGGGCAGAGACCCAGTACTTC
once	TRBJ2-1	TRBV12-5	TRBD1	CASGYWTGDNEQFF	TGTGCTAGTGGCTATTGGACAGGGGACAATGAGCAGTTCTTC
.	TRBJ2-2	TRBV29-1	TRBD2	CSATSGSSAGELFF	TGCAGTGCCACTAGCGGGAGTTCGGCCGGGGAGCTGTTTTTT
.	TRBJ1-4	TRBV27	.	CAAGGYFGEKLFF	TGTGCCGCGGGGGGGTACTTTGGTGAAAAACTGTTTTTT
.	TRBJ1-2	TRBV6-5	.	CASSPQEIYGYTF	TGTGCCAGCAGTCCACAGGAGATCTATGGCTACACCTTC
.	TRBJ1-2	TRBV5-4	.	CASSLVTGSGYTF	TGTGCCAGCAGCTTGGTTACAGGGTCTGGCTACACCTTC
.	TRBJ2-5	TRBV2	TRBD2	CASSGLAAFEYQETQYF	TGTGCCAGCAGTGGCCTAGCGGCTTTCGAGTACCAAGAGACCCAGTACTTC
.	TRBJ1-1	TRBV29-1	.	CSAVRDKNTEAFF	TGCAGCGCAGTCCGGGACAAGAACACTGAAGCTTTCTTT
.	TRBJ1-5	TRBV2	.	CASKRGDSNQPQHF	TGTGCCAGCAAGCGAGGAGATAGCAATCAGCCCCAGCATTTT
few	TRBJ1-2	TRBV5-6	.	CASSEGDYGYTF	TGTGCCAGCAGCGAGGGGGACTATGGCTACACCTTC
.	TRBJ1-2	TRBV5-6	.	CASSLAAAGHYTF	TGTGCCAGCAGCTTGGCCGCGGCAGGGCACTACACCTTC
.	TRBJ1-6	TRBV4-1	.	CASSQGGPGSNSPLHF	TGCGCCAGCAGCCAGGGGGGACCTGGGAGTAATTCACCCCTCCACTTT
few	TRBJ1-1	TRBV7-9	.	CASSSQNTEAFF	TGTGCCAGCAGCTCCCAGAACACTGAAGCTTTCTTT
once	TRBJ1-5	TRBV4-2	TRBD1	CASSHVGQGKSNQPQHF	TGTGCCAGCAGCCACGTCGGACAGGGGAAAAGCAATCAGCCCCAGCATTTT
.	TRBJ2-2	TRBV5-1	TRBD1	CASSPTGNSGELFF	TGCGCCAGCAGCCCGACAGGGAATTCCGGGGAGCTGTTTTTT
once	TRBJ2-1	TRBV9	TRBD2	CASSAREVSGNYNEQFF	TGTGCCAGCAGCGCCCGGGAGGTGTCAGGTAACTACAATGAGCAGTTCTTC
few	TRBJ1-5	TRBV27	TRBD1	CASSLSIQGYQPQHF	TGTGCCAGCAGTTTATCGATACAGGGGTATCAGCCCCAGCATTTT
.	TRBJ2-7	TRBV19	TRBD2	CASSMAAGEYEQYF	TGTGCCAGTAGTATGGCGGCGGGAGAGTACGAGCAGTACTTC
.	TRBJ2-1	TRBV5-1	.	CASSWSRNEQFF	TGCGCCAGCAGCTGGTCTCGGAATGAGCAGTTCTTC
few	TRBJ2-5	TRBV5-1	TRBD1	CASSLAMGQGEETQYF	TGCGCCAGCAGCTTGGCCATGGGACAGGGAGAAGAGACCCAGTACTTC
.	TRBJ1-2	TRBV7-9	TRBD1	CASSARDRPYGYTF	TGTGCCAGCAGCGCCCGGGACAGGCCTTATGGCTACACCTTC
.	TRBJ1-5	TRBV7-9	.	CASSWGDNQPQHF	TGTGCCAGCAGCTGGGGAGACAATCAGCCCCAGCATTTT
.	TRBJ2-2	TRBV7-9	TRBD1	CASSKWDRAGTGELFF	TGTGCCAGCAGCAAGTGGGACAGGGCAGGGACCGGGGAGCTGTTTTTT
.	TRBJ1-2	TRBV5-4	.	CASSLDPGSNYGYTF	TGTGCCAGCAGCTTGGATCCGGGGTCTAACTATGGCTACACCTTC
.	TRBJ2-2	TRBV6-2/TRBV6-3	.	CASSDREAGELFF	TGTGCCAGCAGCGACAGGGAGGCCGGGGAGCTGTTTTTT
.	TRBJ2-1	TRBV9	TRBD2	CASSVEPSGSRYNEQFF	TGTGCCAGCAGCGTAGAACCTAGCGGGAGTAGATACAATGAGCAGTTCTTC
.	TRBJ2-5	TRBV9	.	CASSVAPDQETQYF	TGTGCCAGCAGCGTAGCTCCCGACCAAGAGACCCAGTACTTC
once	TRBJ2-7	TRBV4-3	TRBD1	CASSQVTGRGEQYF	TGCGCCAGCAGCCAAGTGACAGGGCGTGGGGAGCAGTACTTC
.	TRBJ1-1	TRBV30	.	CAWSARTGRAFF	TGTGCCTGGAGTGCGCGAACGGGGAGGGCTTTCTTT
.	TRBJ2-5	TRBV5-1	TRBD1	CASSVQGQETQYF	TGCGCCAGCAGCGTACAGGGGCAAGAGACCCAGTACTTC
.	TRBJ1-4	TRBV21-1	.	CASSDQQGTGGEKLFF	TGTGCCAGCAGCGACCAACAAGGGACAGGGGGCGAAAAACTGTTTTTT
once	TRBJ2-5	TRBV7-9	.	CASSQDNYQETQYF	TGTGCCAGCAGCCAGGACAATTATCAAGAGACCCAGTACTTC
.	TRBJ1-4	TRBV3-1/TRBV3-2	.	CASSQRTEEKLFF	TGTGCCAGCAGCCAAAGGACAGAAGAAAAACTGTTTTTT
.	TRBJ2-1	TRBV6-4	TRBD2	CASRPPGLASEQFF	TGTGCCAGCAGACCCCCGGGACTAGCATCTGAGCAGTTCTTC
.	TRBJ1-1	TRBV7-3	.	CASSLGRGGNTEAFF	TGTGCCAGCAGCTTAGGCAGAGGAGGGAACACTGAAGCTTTCTTT
once	TRBJ2-5	TRBV19	TRBD2	CATRGGSQETQYF	TGTGCCACTCGGGGGGGCAGTCAAGAGACCCAGTACTTC
.	TRBJ1-2	TRBV19	.	CASSIDSIRQRVELFNYGYTF	TGTGCCAGTAGTATAGATTCGATTAGACAGAGAGTCGAATTATTCAACTATGGCTACACCTTC
.	TRBJ2-5	TRBV5-1	TRBD1	CASSSTGDGETQYF	TGCGCCAGCAGCTCGACAGGGGATGGGGAGACCCAGTACTTC
once	TRBJ2-7	TRBV30	TRBD2	CAWSVPSGGLEQYF	TGTGCCTGGAGTGTCCCTAGCGGGGGGCTCGAGCAGTACTTC
.	TRBJ2-1	TRBV19	.	CASSIATTGNEQFF	TGTGCCAGTAGTATTGCAACCACAGGGAATGAGCAGTTCTTC